Listed here is a single T cell receptor beta chain. Its antigen remains unidentified. The junction departs from germline at one end; a sequencing error may be responsible. The data are from a study of cytomegalovirus exposure and HLA in healthy donors. The germline gives CDR1 GTSNPN, CDR2 SVGIG (reference sequence). The CDR3 covers 19 residues. Findings of the study overall: On later analysis, the bulk of CMV-associated TCR beta chains appeared to be HLA-restricted. Rarity characterized most TCR sequences, yet some public TCRs appeared in many donors. Versus the approximately 720-donor mean, an Asian-associated ancestry cluster reportedly showed fewer N-insertions in a later analysis.

The primer mix had 60 Vbeta and 13 Jbeta primers. Clones were read by immunoSEQ multiplex PCR, and TCRdb kept only the in-frame ones, dropping some. The sample table sets out around 80,000 clones. Sequences were obtained from PBMCs. J is TRBJ2-1 and V is TRBV30, with 9 bases lining up with TRBD2. The TCR sequence derives from a boy younger than 18 in good health and CMV-seronegative. The CDR3 here is CAWSGELAGGPRSDNEQFF. Written as DNA, the CDR3 is TGTGCCTGGAGCGGGGAACTGGCGGGGGGGCCCCGCTCCGACAATGAGCAGTTCTTC.